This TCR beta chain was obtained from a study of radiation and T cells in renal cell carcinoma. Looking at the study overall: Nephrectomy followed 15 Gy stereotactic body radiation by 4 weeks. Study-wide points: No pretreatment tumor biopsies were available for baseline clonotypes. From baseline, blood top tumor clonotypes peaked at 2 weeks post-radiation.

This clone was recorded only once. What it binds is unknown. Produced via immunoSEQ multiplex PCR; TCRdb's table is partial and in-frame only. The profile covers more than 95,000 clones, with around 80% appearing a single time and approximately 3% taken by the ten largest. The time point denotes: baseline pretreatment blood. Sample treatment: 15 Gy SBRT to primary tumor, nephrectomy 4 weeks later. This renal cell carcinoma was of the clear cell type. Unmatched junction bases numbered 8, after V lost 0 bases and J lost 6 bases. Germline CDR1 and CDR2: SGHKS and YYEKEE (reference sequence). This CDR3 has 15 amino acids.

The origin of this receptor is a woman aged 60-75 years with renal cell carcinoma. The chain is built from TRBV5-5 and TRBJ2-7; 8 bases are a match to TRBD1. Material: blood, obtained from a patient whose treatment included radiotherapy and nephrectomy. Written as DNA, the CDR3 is TGTGCCAGCAGCTTGGAACCGGACAGGGATCGCGAGCAGTACTTC. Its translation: CASSLEPDRDREQYF.